A single sample is the source of the 16 T cell receptor beta chains below, sequenced in a study of blood T cells in healthy people across ages. Together with a sample-barcoded 5' primer, a J-beta primer mix was included in a second PCR lasting roughly 6 to 12 cycles. TCRdb ran MiXCR on the 5' RACE reads and lists one entry per CDR3 protein. The sample has around 1,700,000 distinct CDR3 sequences, 28% seen once. Input material: blood. The source is a young woman in good health.

For this clonotype: Relative to the germline gene, one junction end is altered; a read error may explain this. The chain employs TRBV18 and TRBJ2-5; D is unclear. The J call could be wrong; TRBJ2-7 is a better fit for the DNA end. Per the germline V gene, CDR1 is KGHSH and CDR2 is LQKENI. The CDR3 runs 12 residues. CDR3 bases: TGTGCTAGCTCACCTTCCGTGCACGAGCAGTACTTC. This codes for CASSPSVHEQYF.

This sequence joins TRBV20-1 and TRBJ2-4; no firm D call. The J call may be in error: the DNA end matches TRBJ2-7 better. Germline CDR1 DFQATT, CDR2 SNEGSKA (reference sequence). The CDR3 is 12 residues long. The chain's CDR3 is CRAKGITPEQYF. The DNA of the CDR3 is TGCAGGGCCAAGGGCATCACCCCCGAGCAGTACTTC.

This clonotype was seen more than once but under ten times. The chain uses TRBV11-2 and TRBJ1-6, with D perhaps matching TRBD1 (5 bases). Germline-derived CDR1 and CDR2 are SGHAT and FQNNGV. Trimming shortened V by 1 base and J by 10 bases, and 11 bases separated the two germline ends. This CDR3 has 14 amino acids. CDR3 DNA sequence: TGTGCCAGCAGCTTAGGGGCCGGGGGATCACCCCTCCACTTT. Amino acids: CASSLGAGGSPLHF.

This clonotype was recorded a few times. This sequence joins TRBV3-1 and TRBJ2-5; 7 bases line up with TRBD2. This CDR3 region has 16 residues. The germline gives CDR1 LGHDT, CDR2 YNNKEL (reference sequence). V trimming: 5 bases; J trimming: 0 bases; junction bases outside the gene matches: 9. The CDR3 is CASSESMGLHQETQYF. DNA of the CDR3: TGTGCCAGCAGCGAGAGTATGGGACTACACCAAGAGACCCAGTACTTC.

This clonotype was observed a handful of times. The chain recombines TRBV2 with TRBJ1-5; 7 nucleotides match TRBD1. CDR1 and CDR2 (germline): SNHLY, FYNNEI. The CDR3 totals 14 residues. The J segment lost 6 bases and the V segment lost 7 bases, leaving 9 bases of the junction unmatched. Written as DNA, the CDR3 is TGTGCCAGCACCGCGGGGGCAGGGGGTCAGCCCCAGCATTTT. Protein product: CASTAGAGGQPQHF.

This sequence joins TRBV27 and TRBJ2-1; TRBD2 matches at 11 bases. V gave up 6 bases and J gave up 6 bases; unmatched junction bases: 7. From germline, CDR1 is MNHEY and CDR2 SMNVEV (reference sequence). CDR3 size: 15 residues. The DNA for the CDR3 is TGTGCCAGCAGCTGGACCGGGACTAGCGGCAATGAGCAGTTCTTC. The encoded protein is CASSWTGTSGNEQFF.

The chain combines TRBV10-2 with TRBJ2-3; TRBD1 agrees at 9 bases. Losses at the gene ends were 7 bases for V and 1 base for J; bases not matched to a gene: 6. The CDR3 runs to 15 residues. Germline CDR1 reads WSHSY; CDR2 reads SAAADI. The chain's CDR3 is CASNTQGAGTDTQYF. The CDR3 coding sequence is TGCGCCAGCAATACACAGGGGGCAGGCACAGATACGCAGTATTTT.

Notes on this clonotype: The junction differs from germline at one of its ends, possibly a read error. The rearrangement uses TRBV7-2 and TRBJ2-3, with no clear D. The CDR3 is made up of 17 amino acids. Germline V lookup: CDR1 SGHTA, CDR2 FQGNSA. The CDR3 DNA reads as TGTGCCAGTAGCTCCGGCGGACCTTCGGGTCGGACAGATACGCAGTATTTT. It yields the protein CASSSGGPSGRTDTQYF. Supplemented by reference TRBV7-2 and TRBJ2-3, the full variable domain reads GAGVSQSPSNKVTEKGKDVELRCDPISGHTALYWYRQSLGQGLEFLIYFQGNSAPDKSGLPSDRFSAERTGGSVSTLTIQRTQQEDSAVYLCASSSGGPSGRTDTQYFGPGTRLTVL.

With regard to this clonotype: This clone may be a read error of a much larger clone one base away. The J gene is TRBJ1-1, the V gene TRBV6-1; D is perhaps TRBD1 (5 bases). V was clipped by 7 bases and J by 6 bases, with 18 bases between them. The CDR3 contains 14 residues. Germline CDR1 and CDR2: MNHNS and SASEGT. Written as DNA, the CDR3 is TGTGCCAGCACCGCGGGATTCAGGGTGGCTGAAGCTTTCTTT. Residues: CASTAGFRVAEAFF.

This chain connects TRBV2 to TRBJ2-3; D is undetermined. The germline V and J ends were trimmed by 6 bases and 0 bases, with 13 bases remaining between them. The CDR3 is 15 residues long. Germline assignment: CDR1 SNHLY and CDR2 FYNNEI. The CDR3 spells CASSPGRISTDTQYF. In DNA form, the CDR3 reads TGTGCCAGCAGCCCCGGACGGATTAGCACAGATACGCAGTATTTT.

This clonotype has just a few counts. The J gene is TRBJ1-1, the V gene TRBV12-3 or TRBV12-4; D is ambiguous. The CDR3 sequence is 13 residues long. The germline V and J ends were trimmed by 3 bases and 3 bases, with 8 bases remaining between them. The CDR3: CASSFRRHTEAFF. The DNA of the CDR3 is TGTGCCAGCAGTTTCAGGCGGCACACTGAAGCTTTCTTT.

This clonotype was observed many times. V and J are TRBV11-2 and TRBJ2-5; D remains unclear. Germline V CDR1 and CDR2: SGHAT, FQNNGV. This CDR3 is built from 16 residues. V shed 4 bases and J shed 5 bases, with 20 bases lying between them. CDR3 protein: CASSSRTAQLRETQYF. In DNA, the CDR3 is TGTGCCAGCAGCTCCCGCACAGCGCAGCTTCGGGAGACCCAGTACTTC.

This clonotype was seen more than once but under ten times. J is TRBJ1-2 and V is TRBV7-2; perhaps TRBD1 as D (6 bases). CDR3 size: 15 residues. Germline V gene lookup returns CDR1 SGHTA and CDR2 FQGNSA. V lost 5 bases, J lost 3 bases, and 16 bases lay in between. The CDR3 spells CASSPERGFYYGYTF. In nucleotides, the CDR3 is TGTGCCAGCAGCCCGGAGAGGGGGTTCTACTATGGCTACACCTTC.

The chain has TRBV9 and TRBJ2-5; D could derive from TRBD1 or TRBD2 (6 bases each). The V gene's germline CDR1 is SGDLS and CDR2 YYNGEE. The CDR3 is 15 amino acids. V was pared by 4 bases and J by 7 bases, with 20 bases between. CDR3 sequence: CASSSDPTGGRTQYF. DNA of the CDR3: TGTGCCAGCAGCTCAGACCCGACTGGGGGGCGGACCCAGTACTTC.

The sample holds a few counts of this clonotype. The rearrangement links TRBV6-1 to TRBJ1-5; 11 bases line up with TRBD1. Trimming at V came to 7 bases and at J to 5 bases, leaving 10 bases not matched to a gene. The CDR3 loop spans 16 amino acids. Germline loops: CDR1 MNHNS, CDR2 SASEGT. CDR3 region: CASNTGTGGPDQPQHF. Here the CDR3 DNA reads TGTGCCAGCAACACCGGGACAGGGGGGCCGGATCAGCCCCAGCATTTT.

The J gene is TRBJ2-7, the V gene TRBV21-1; TRBD2, the table's D call, was not compared with the DNA. TRBV21-1 is a pseudogene. The CDR3 runs 15 residues. The CDR3 region has the DNA TGTGCCAGCAGCAAAGCCGGGACTGAGCTCTACGAGCAGTACTTC. Protein product: CASSKAGTELYEQYF.